The clone carrying this T cell receptor beta chain was observed at least ten times. Its antigen is undetermined. MiXCR, applied by TCRdb to the reads, yields one record per CDR3 protein. The table shows roughly 320,000 distinct CDR3 sequences, with 9% to 9.5% occurring only once. This record comes from a study of T cell repertoires in cytomegalovirus infection. Study observations and caveats: There were HLA-C-restricted CMV-specific TCR beta clonotypes dominating the ex vivo response.

V lost 11 bases and J lost 1; bases outside the gene matches: 6. Germline CDR1 reads MNHEY; CDR2 reads SMNVEV (reference sequence). The CDR3 is 13 amino acids. Input material: PBMCs. The clonotype was recovered from a human donor in good health (CMV status not recorded). Some clones in this sample may be carry-over from other donors' samples. The rearrangement joins TRBV27 to TRBJ2-7; 9 positions agree with TRBD1. The CDR3, as DNA: TGTGCCTCTGGGACAGGGAGATCCTACGAGCAGTACTTC. It specifies CASGTGRSYEQYF.